Presented here are 28 T cell receptor beta chains from one specimen sequenced in a study of CD8 T cells in ankylosing spondylitis. Using its own MiXCR run on the 5' RACE reads, TCRdb lists one record per CDR3 protein. The repertoire includes over 150,000 distinct CDR3 sequences, roughly 13% of them detected once, and 16% sits in the top ten. Sequenced material: blood, either unsorted or a sorted T cell fraction (not recorded which). The receptors here all came from a male donor with ankylosing spondylitis or in good health (not recorded which).

This clonotype was observed a handful of times. The genes are TRBV7-6 and TRBJ2-1, with D perhaps given as TRBD1 or TRBD2 (5 bases each). This CDR3 is built from 13 residues. Germline values: CDR1 SGHVS, CDR2 FNYEAQ. V was pared by 4 bases and J by 11 bases, with 15 bases between. CDR3 nucleotides: TGTGCCAGCAGCTCCCTCTTGGGGGTCCAGCAGTTCTTC. It yields the protein CASSSLLGVQQFF.

Turning to this clonotype: At one boundary the junction diverges from the germline segment, which might be a read error. The gene calls are TRBV25-1 and TRBJ2-7; D remains unclear. CDR1 is MGHDK and CDR2 is SYGVNS in the germline V gene. The CDR3 runs to 12 residues. DNA of the CDR3: TGTGCCAGCAGGCCCACGGCCTACGAGCAGCACTTC. The encoded protein is CASRPTAYEQHF.

This clonotype has a handful of counts. V and J are TRBV5-1 and TRBJ2-1; 8 nucleotides align to TRBD2. J lost 9 bases, V lost 4 bases, and 15 bases had no gene match. Germline values: CDR1 SGHRS, CDR2 YFSETQ. The CDR3 has 16 amino acids. This CDR3 reads CASSRAGGTYSGEQFF. CDR3 DNA sequence: TGCGCCAGCAGCAGGGCGGGAGGCACTTATTCGGGTGAGCAGTTCTTC.

This clonotype has only a few counts. J is TRBJ1-1 and V is TRBV6-5; 9 bases are a match to TRBD1. CDR3 length: 15 residues. Unmatched junction bases numbered 2, after V lost 2 bases and J lost 1 base. CDR1 and CDR2 (germline): MNHEY, SVGAGI. The CDR3 DNA sequence: TGTGCCAGCAGTTACACAGGGGGCTGGAACACTGAAGCTTTCTTT. Translating it yields CASSYTGGWNTEAFF.

V usage is TRBV7-6 and J usage is TRBJ2-2, with 8 positions matching TRBD2. V was pared by 3 bases and J by 7 bases, with 10 bases of the junction left unmatched. The CDR3 sequence is 16 residues long. Germline CDR1 is SGHVS and CDR2 is FNYEAQ. CDR3 region: CASSLTRGGPDGELFF. The CDR3 DNA reads as TGTGCCAGCAGCTTGACACGGGGGGGGCCGGACGGGGAGCTGTTTTTT.

The chain links TRBV12-3 or TRBV12-4 to TRBJ2-1; 7 positions match TRBD2. V dropped 5 bases and J dropped 2; count of bases not matched to a gene: 6. This CDR3 has 15 amino acids. The CDR3: CASSTLAETYNEQFF. CDR3 nucleotides: TGTGCCAGCAGTACCCTAGCGGAGACCTACAATGAGCAGTTCTTC.

This clonotype came up many times. The rearrangement links TRBV4-2 to TRBJ2-1; a possible D gene is TRBD2 (6 bases). Germline lookup yields CDR1 LGHNA and CDR2 YNFKEQ. The CDR3 is 13 amino acids. V lost 2 bases and J 8 bases, leaving 10 bases between the germline ends. The CDR3 DNA sequence: TGTGCCAGCAGCCAAATCCGGAGGGATGAGCAGTTCTTC. Its protein product is CASSQIRRDEQFF.

The gene calls are TRBV21-1 and TRBJ2-1; the D call in the table, TRBD2, was not verified against the DNA. TRBV21-1 has pseudogene status. This CDR3 is 17 amino acids long. CDR3 protein: CASSGEREGLVYNEQFF. CDR3 sequence (DNA): TGTGCCAGCAGCGGCGAGCGGGAGGGTCTTGTTTACAATGAGCAGTTCTTC.

The chain uses TRBV20-1 and TRBJ1-1; D is perhaps TRBD1 (6 bases). CDR3 length: 13 residues. Trimming stripped 3 bases from V and 0 bases from J, with 8 bases between. Germline CDR1 DFQATT, CDR2 SNEGSKA (reference sequence). CDR3 protein: CSASWDMNTEAFF. In DNA form, the CDR3 reads TGCAGTGCTAGTTGGGACATGAACACTGAAGCTTTCTTT.

The table lists this clonotype with a few counts. The gene calls are TRBV11-2 and TRBJ2-5; the match to TRBD1 covers 8 bases. Unmatched junction bases numbered 6, after V lost 5 bases and J lost 1 base. Germline V gives CDR1 SGHAT, CDR2 FQNNGV. The CDR3 extends over 15 amino acids. CDR3 DNA sequence: TGTGCCAGCAGCGACCGGGACAGGAGCCAAGAGACCCAGTACTTC. Translated, it gives CASSDRDRSQETQYF.

There are many counts of this clonotype. The chain links TRBV28 to TRBJ1-2, with D tentatively TRBD1 (5 bases). CDR3 length: 14 amino acids. V was shortened by 0 bases and J by 6 bases, with 11 bases between the two germline ends. Germline CDR1 MDHEN, CDR2 SYDVKM. CDR3 nucleotides: TGTGCCAGCAGTTTATGGGGGGGGAGGGATGGCTACACCTTC. This sequence encodes CASSLWGGRDGYTF.

There are many counts of this clonotype. The chain uses TRBV18 and TRBJ2-6; D not certain. Trimming cost V 0 bases and J 0 bases, with 6 bases left between them. Germline loops: CDR1 KGHSH, CDR2 LQKENI. This CDR3 spans 16 amino acids. The CDR3 region has the DNA TGTGCCAGCTCACCACCGCAATACTCTGGGGCCAACGTCCTGACTTTC. Protein product: CASSPPQYSGANVLTF.

The DNA for the CDR3 is TGTGCCAGCAGCTTAGAACTGGCAGGTCAAAACACTGAAGCTTTCTTT. As protein: CASSLELAGQNTEAFF. This chain connects TRBV7-9 to TRBJ1-1; D not certain. The V gene lost 1 base and the J gene lost 2 bases, with 14 bases spanning the gap. In germline, CDR1 is SEHNR, CDR2 FQNEAQ (reference sequence). The CDR3 covers 16 residues.

This chain's CDR3 is CASSFGPDSYNEQFF. The CDR3 DNA is TGTGCCAGCAGCTTTGGCCCGGACTCCTACAATGAGCAGTTCTTC. The genes are TRBV11-2 and TRBJ2-1; D remains unclear. The germline CDR1 and CDR2 sequences are SGHAT and FQNNGV. Deletions cut 3 bases from V and 0 bases from J, with 9 bases between. This CDR3 comprises 15 residues.

This clonotype was observed many times. The chain recombines TRBV7-8 with TRBJ1-1; no clear D gene. Germline V gene lookup returns CDR1 SGHVS and CDR2 FQNEAQ. The CDR3 length is 13 residues. V was pared by 5 bases and J by 1 base, with 8 bases between. The CDR3 region is CASSPAGNTEAFF. CDR3 bases: TGTGCCAGCAGCCCTGCAGGGAACACTGAAGCTTTCTTT.

This clonotype was recorded many times. The chain links TRBV6-1 to TRBJ1-1; D call uncertain. The length of the CDR3 is 13 residues. Trimming stripped 1 base from V and 1 base from J, with 4 bases between. Germline V lookup: CDR1 MNHNS, CDR2 SASEGT. The DNA of the CDR3 is TGTGCCAGCAGTGAAGGGGAGAACACTGAAGCTTTCTTT. Translated, it gives CASSEGENTEAFF.

V is TRBV27 and J is TRBJ2-7; D tentatively reads TRBD1 or TRBD2 (8 bases each). This CDR3 has 14 amino acids. Germline CDR1 is MNHEY and CDR2 is SMNVEV (reference sequence). V shed 5 bases and J shed 6 bases, with 17 bases lying between them. The CDR3 region has the DNA TGTGCCAGCAGTCCCGGACAGGGACTAGGCGAGCAGTACTTC. Amino acid sequence: CASSPGQGLGEQYF.

This clonotype was observed a handful of times. The chain is built from TRBV6-1 and TRBJ2-1; D is unclear. Trimming cost V 10 bases and J 0 bases, with 16 bases left between them. CDR3 length equals 15 residues. Germline V gene sequence: CDR1 MNHNS, CDR2 SASEGT. The CDR3 region is CAIVRDGSSYNEQFF. The CDR3 DNA is TGTGCCATCGTACGCGACGGAAGCTCCTACAATGAGCAGTTCTTC.

At least ten counts were recorded for this clonotype. The chain has TRBV12-3 or TRBV12-4 and TRBJ1-2, with D hard to call. Deletions cut 6 bases from V and 8 bases from J, with 10 bases between. The CDR3 loop spans 11 amino acids. CDR3 sequence reads: CASSQARGYTF. The CDR3 coding sequence is TGTGCCAGCAGCCAGGCAAGAGGCTACACCTTC.

The V and J genes are TRBV5-4 and TRBJ2-5; TRBD2 aligns across 10 bases. CDR3 length: 14 residues. Trimming cost V 6 bases and J 5 bases; bases outside gene matches: 7. Germline lookup yields CDR1 SGHNT and CDR2 YYREEE (reference sequence). CDR3 DNA: TGTGCCAGCACAGCGGGGGGGCCCGTTGAGACCCAGTACTTC. Its protein product is CASTAGGPVETQYF.

V and J are TRBV27 and TRBJ2-2; 7 nucleotides match TRBD2. CDR3 length equals 16 residues. Germline CDR1 is MNHEY and CDR2 is SMNVEV (reference sequence). V gave up 5 bases and J gave up 6 bases; unmatched junction bases: 12. The CDR3 DNA reads TGTGCCAGCAGTCCGCCGGGTTGGGGAGGGGCCGGGGAGCTGTTTTTT. It is translated as CASSPPGWGGAGELFF.

Ten or more counts support this clonotype. This rearrangement joins TRBV7-9 to TRBJ2-7; the D gene is possibly TRBD2 (5 bases). The CDR3 has 12 residues. V was shortened by 4 bases and J by 4 bases, with 8 bases between the two germline ends. The V gene's germline CDR1 is SEHNR and CDR2 FQNEAQ (reference sequence). The CDR3 bases are TGTGCCAGCAGCTCCGGGATTTACGAGCAGTACTTC. Amino acids: CASSSGIYEQYF.

The chain combines TRBV6-1 with TRBJ1-1; no firm D call. Germline V gene sequence: CDR1 MNHNS, CDR2 SASEGT. The CDR3 runs to 14 residues. V lost 11 bases to trimming and J lost 2 bases, with 18 bases between them. In DNA form, the CDR3 reads TGTGCCCTGTTCAAGGGAGACGGAAACACTGAAGCTTTCTTT. Protein sequence: CALFKGDGNTEAFF.

This sequence joins TRBV11-1 and TRBJ2-3, with D tentatively TRBD1 (5 bases). Trimming pared 7 bases from V and 3 bases from J, leaving 8 bases between. Germline CDR1 SGHAT, CDR2 FQDESV (reference sequence). This CDR3 contains 12 residues. In DNA, the CDR3 is TGTGCCAGCACCCCAGGGACAGATACGCAGTATTTT. It encodes CASTPGTDTQYF.

A few counts support this clonotype. The chain joins TRBV6-1 to TRBJ1-2; tentative D call: TRBD1 (5 bases). The germline V gene has CDR1 MNHNS and CDR2 SASEGT. The CDR3 is 13 amino acids. The V end lost 6 bases, the J end lost 6 bases, and 14 bases lay between the germline ends. The DNA of the CDR3 is TGTGCCAGCAGGGCCAGGGCGGATGATGGCTACACCTTC. This encodes CASRARADDGYTF.

In its sample, this clonotype was seen many times. V is TRBV5-1 and J is TRBJ2-7; D ambiguous. CDR1 and CDR2 (germline): SGHRS, YFSETQ. Trimming cost V 5 bases and J 12 bases, with 15 bases left between them. This CDR3 comprises 11 residues. The chain's CDR3 is CASRGTESSYF. The CDR3 bases are TGCGCCAGCAGAGGAACAGAATCGTCGTACTTC.

The chain combines TRBV2 with TRBJ2-1, with D possibly being TRBD1 (8 bases). CDR3 length equals 16 residues. The germline V gene has CDR1 SNHLY and CDR2 FYNNEI. V was cut by 4 bases and J by 5 bases, with 18 bases left in between. This CDR3 reads CASSGPRETGDNEQFF. The CDR3 bases are TGTGCCAGCAGTGGCCCGCGGGAGACAGGGGACAATGAGCAGTTCTTC.

The table lists this clonotype with many counts. The CDR3 DNA sequence: TGTGCCAGCAGTCCTAGCGGCCCCTACGAGCAGTACTTC. This sequence encodes CASSPSGPYEQYF. The V gene is TRBV11-2, the J gene TRBJ2-7, with 7 bases aligning to TRBD2. V lost 6 bases, J lost 2 bases, and 4 bases stayed unmatched. The germline V gene encodes CDR1 SGHAT and CDR2 FQNNGV. This CDR3 is built from 13 residues.